This TCR beta chain emerged from a study of CD8 T cell repertoires and HIV-1 epitope variants. About the study: Epitopes were three Gag families plus Nef HW9 and YT9. Broader study findings: The assay identified only TCR beta chains of antigen-proliferating T cells.

Sequencing was performed with immunoSEQ multiplex PCR; in TCRdb, only in-frame clones are kept and a portion is missing. The data contain approximately 5,600 clones, roughly three fifths of them singletons. CDR1 is SGDLS, CDR2 YYNGEE, per germline. Unmatched junction bases numbered 5, after V lost 3 bases and J lost 8 bases. CDR3 length equals 13 residues. This clone was counted only a few times. Its antigen is as yet unknown. This sequence originates from a male donor with HIV. Sequenced input: cultured CD8+ T cells derived from PBMCs. The V and J genes are TRBV9 and TRBJ1-2; 9 positions match TRBD1. The CDR3: CASSARTGDGYTF. The CDR3 DNA follows: TGTGCCAGCAGCGCAAGGACAGGGGACGGCTACACCTTC.